This TCR beta chain was documented in a study of Graves' ophthalmopathy and Graves' hyperthyroidism. RNA transcripts provided the template for amplifying TCR beta CDR3 regions. RT-PCR was first run with HTBI primers, then multiplex PCR in a second round. Using its own MiXCR run on the multiplex PCR reads, TCRdb lists one record per CDR3 protein. The sample has hundreds of thousands of distinct CDR3 sequences, under 50% seen once. The CDR3 loop spans 15 amino acids. V was clipped by 4 bases and J by 3 bases; unmatched bases: 8. Germline values: CDR1 MNHEY, CDR2 SMNVEV (reference sequence). The TCR was taken from an adult man with Graves' ophthalmopathy. The chain joins TRBV27 to TRBJ1-2, with 7 bases that match TRBD1. Input material: peripheral blood. CDR3 nucleotide sequence: TGTGCCAGCAGTTGCCCCGGGACAGCACACTATGGCTACACCTTC. Translating it yields CASSCPGTAHYGYTF.